Listed below are T cell receptor beta chains from one sample, sequenced in a study of T cells after yellow fever vaccination. Each CDR3 protein is one row after TCRdb ran MiXCR on the 5' RACE reads. The data show some 48,000 distinct CDR3 sequences, with about 6.3% seen just once and 8% to 13% held by the top ten. The source material was PBMCs, either bulk or a sorted T-cell subset (CD4+, CD8+, memory, or dextramer-sorted; not recorded which), sampled 45 days after the yellow fever booster vaccination. Receptors originate from a man aged 30-40 years who received the YFV17D yellow fever vaccine. The CDR3 runs from the conserved cysteine through the conserved F or W. The order of the fields is CDR3 protein, CDR3 DNA, J gene, D gene, clone size, V gene. A D gene is named only where the DNA matches it firmly. Size values are once, few and many counts, or a class for expanded clones, and some rows have none.

CDR3 protein: CSARSSRGGGYNEQFF; CDR3 DNA: TGCAGTGCTAGAAGCTCGAGGGGAGGGGGTTACAATGAGCAGTTCTTC; J gene: TRBJ2-1; D gene: NA; clone size: many; V gene: TRBV20-1
CDR3 protein: CSVESGFSKNIQYF; CDR3 DNA: TGCAGCGTTGAGTCCGGGTTTAGCAAAAACATTCAGTACTTC; J gene: TRBJ2-4; D gene: NA; clone size: many; V gene: TRBV29-1
CDR3 protein: CSASDDRAGNTIYF; CDR3 DNA: TGCAGTGCTAGCGACGACAGGGCTGGAAACACCATATATTTT; J gene: TRBJ1-3; D gene: TRBD1; clone size: NA; V gene: TRBV20-1
CDR3 protein: CASSLSREGTEAFF; CDR3 DNA: TGTGCCAGCAGCTTGTCCAGGGAAGGGACTGAAGCTTTCTTT; J gene: TRBJ1-1; D gene: NA; clone size: many; V gene: TRBV7-8
CDR3 protein: CASSQGLGQPQHF; CDR3 DNA: TGTGCCAGCAGCCAAGGTCTTGGGCAGCCCCAGCATTTT; J gene: TRBJ1-5; D gene: NA; clone size: many; V gene: TRBV3-1
CDR3 protein: CSAGETQYF; CDR3 DNA: TGCAGCGCTGGAGAGACCCAGTACTTC; J gene: TRBJ2-5; D gene: NA; clone size: many; V gene: TRBV29-1
CDR3 protein: CASTPSFGAPSYNEQFF; CDR3 DNA: TGTGCCAGCACCCCTTCGTTTGGGGCGCCGAGCTACAATGAGCAGTTCTTC; J gene: TRBJ2-1; D gene: NA; clone size: many; V gene: TRBV11-2
CDR3 protein: CASRGLAGATGELFF; CDR3 DNA: TGTGCCAGCAGGGGACTAGCGGGGGCCACCGGGGAGCTGTTTTTT; J gene: TRBJ2-2; D gene: TRBD2; clone size: many; V gene: TRBV2
CDR3 protein: CASSGGAQHF; CDR3 DNA: TGTGCCAGTAGTGGGGGGGCCCAGCATTTT; J gene: TRBJ1-5; D gene: NA; clone size: NA; V gene: TRBV19
CDR3 protein: CSPEWTETQYF; CDR3 DNA: TGCAGTCCTGAATGGACGGAGACCCAGTACTTC; J gene: TRBJ2-5; D gene: NA; clone size: many; V gene: TRBV20-1
CDR3 protein: CATSDSKVRDRVVLNTGELFF; CDR3 DNA: TGTGCCACCAGTGATTCAAAAGTCCGGGACAGGGTTGTTTTGAACACCGGGGAGCTGTTTTTT; J gene: TRBJ2-2; D gene: TRBD1; clone size: many; V gene: TRBV24-1
CDR3 protein: CASSPRFSWGGYTF; CDR3 DNA: TGTGCCAGCAGCCCCCGGTTTAGCTGGGGAGGCTACACCTTC; J gene: TRBJ1-2; D gene: NA; clone size: many; V gene: TRBV7-8
CDR3 protein: CASSYASTATDTQYF; CDR3 DNA: TGTGCCAGCAGTTACGCTAGCACGGCCACAGATACGCAGTATTTT; J gene: TRBJ2-3; D gene: NA; clone size: many; V gene: TRBV12-3/TRBV12-4
CDR3 protein: CASRPRGDSNQPQHF; CDR3 DNA: TGTGCCAGCAGGCCTCGCGGGGATAGCAATCAGCCCCAGCATTTT; J gene: TRBJ1-5; D gene: NA; clone size: many; V gene: TRBV6-2/TRBV6-3
CDR3 protein: CAWRSPGLAGKPDTQYF; CDR3 DNA: TGTGCCTGGAGGTCGCCTGGACTAGCGGGGAAGCCAGATACGCAGTATTTT; J gene: TRBJ2-3; D gene: TRBD2; clone size: few; V gene: TRBV30
CDR3 protein: CSARDSGRFYNEQFF; CDR3 DNA: TGCAGTGCTAGAGATAGCGGGAGATTCTACAATGAGCAGTTCTTC; J gene: TRBJ2-1; D gene: TRBD2; clone size: few; V gene: TRBV20-1
CDR3 protein: CASSTPSAQVNTGELFF; CDR3 DNA: TGTGCCAGCTCAACTCCTAGCGCACAAGTAAACACCGGGGAGCTGTTTTTT; J gene: TRBJ2-2; D gene: NA; clone size: many; V gene: TRBV18
CDR3 protein: CSVTRDTYTGELFF; CDR3 DNA: TGCAGCGTTACCCGGGACACATACACCGGGGAGCTGTTTTTT; J gene: TRBJ2-2; D gene: NA; clone size: many; V gene: TRBV29-1
CDR3 protein: CASSEKGGGVSNQPQHF; CDR3 DNA: TGTGCCAGCAGTGAAAAAGGGGGGGGAGTGAGCAATCAGCCCCAGCATTTT; J gene: TRBJ1-5; D gene: NA; clone size: NA; V gene: TRBV6-1
CDR3 protein: CASRQDAVIDEQFF; CDR3 DNA: TGCGCCAGTCGACAGGACGCCGTTATCGATGAGCAGTTCTTC; J gene: TRBJ2-1; D gene: NA; clone size: NA; V gene: TRBV4-3
CDR3 protein: CASSLVLNEQFF; CDR3 DNA: TGCGCCAGCAGCTTGGTTCTCAATGAGCAGTTCTTC; J gene: TRBJ2-1; D gene: NA; clone size: many; V gene: TRBV5-1
CDR3 protein: CASSLGGARAETQYF; CDR3 DNA: TGTGCCAGCAGCTTAGGAGGTGCCAGGGCGGAGACCCAGTACTTC; J gene: TRBJ2-5; D gene: NA; clone size: many; V gene: TRBV11-2
CDR3 protein: CAISETSGRKASQYF; CDR3 DNA: TGTGCCATCAGTGAAACTAGCGGGAGGAAAGCGTCGCAGTACTTC; J gene: TRBJ2-7; D gene: TRBD2; clone size: many; V gene: TRBV10-3
CDR3 protein: CASSSRAGASNEQFF; CDR3 DNA: TGCGCCAGCAGCTCAAGAGCGGGAGCGTCTAATGAGCAGTTCTTC; J gene: TRBJ2-1; D gene: TRBD2; clone size: NA; V gene: TRBV5-1
CDR3 protein: CSAEPGQATTTDTQYF; CDR3 DNA: TGCAGTGCTGAACCGGGACAGGCAACCACCACAGATACGCAGTATTTT; J gene: TRBJ2-3; D gene: TRBD1; clone size: many; V gene: TRBV20-1
CDR3 protein: CASSSGLAGGSEQYF; CDR3 DNA: TGCGCCAGCAGCTCAGGACTAGCGGGAGGTTCCGAGCAGTACTTC; J gene: TRBJ2-7; D gene: TRBD2; clone size: many; V gene: TRBV5-1
CDR3 protein: CASSPSPGGFSRNEQFF; CDR3 DNA: TGTGCCAGCAGCCCCTCCCCTGGGGGCTTCAGTCGCAATGAGCAGTTCTTC; J gene: TRBJ2-1; D gene: NA; clone size: many; V gene: TRBV5-5
CDR3 protein: CSARTIDRGNTIYF; CDR3 DNA: TGCAGTGCACGCACTATCGACAGGGGAAACACCATATATTTT; J gene: TRBJ1-3; D gene: NA; clone size: many; V gene: TRBV20-1
CDR3 protein: CASRRPLETEAFF; CDR3 DNA: TGCGCCAGCAGACGGCCCCTAGAGACTGAAGCTTTCTTT; J gene: TRBJ1-1; D gene: NA; clone size: few; V gene: TRBV5-1
CDR3 protein: CASRGLAGSQETQYF; CDR3 DNA: TGTGCCAGCAGAGGGCTAGCGGGGAGCCAAGAGACCCAGTACTTC; J gene: TRBJ2-5; D gene: TRBD2; clone size: many; V gene: TRBV2
CDR3 protein: CASRYNTGELFF; CDR3 DNA: TGTGCCAGCAGATATAACACCGGGGAGCTGTTTTTT; J gene: TRBJ2-2; D gene: NA; clone size: NA; V gene: TRBV6-2/TRBV6-3
CDR3 protein: CASSFLNTEAFF; CDR3 DNA: TGTGCCAGCAGCTTTTTGAACACTGAAGCTTTCTTT; J gene: TRBJ1-1; D gene: NA; clone size: many; V gene: TRBV5-5
CDR3 protein: CASSLEGQGRHNEQFF; CDR3 DNA: TGCGCCAGCAGCTTGGAGGGACAGGGTAGGCACAATGAGCAGTTCTTC; J gene: TRBJ2-1; D gene: TRBD1; clone size: many; V gene: TRBV5-1
CDR3 protein: CASSERHPETQYF; CDR3 DNA: TGTGCCAGCAGTGAAAGGCACCCAGAGACCCAGTACTTC; J gene: TRBJ2-5; D gene: NA; clone size: many; V gene: TRBV6-1
CDR3 protein: CASSLDPTAPQYF; CDR3 DNA: TGTGCCAGCAGCTTAGACCCGACAGCGCCGCAGTACTTC; J gene: TRBJ2-7; D gene: NA; clone size: NA; V gene: TRBV11-2
CDR3 protein: CSAALAGVVEQFF; CDR3 DNA: TGCAGTGCTGCGCTAGCGGGAGTGGTTGAGCAGTTCTTC; J gene: TRBJ2-1; D gene: TRBD2; clone size: few; V gene: TRBV20-1
CDR3 protein: CAISDRLGVAQYF; CDR3 DNA: TGTGCCATCAGTGATCGTTTGGGGGTTGCGCAGTATTTT; J gene: TRBJ2-3; D gene: NA; clone size: many; V gene: TRBV10-3
CDR3 protein: CSVEERGGLYGYTF; CDR3 DNA: TGCAGCGTTGAGGAGAGGGGGGGCCTCTATGGCTACACCTTC; J gene: TRBJ1-2; D gene: NA; clone size: NA; V gene: TRBV29-1
CDR3 protein: CASSLGGAESGYGYTF; CDR3 DNA: TGTGCCAGCAGCTTAGGTGGGGCCGAAAGCGGCTATGGCTACACCTTC; J gene: TRBJ1-2; D gene: NA; clone size: many; V gene: TRBV7-2
CDR3 protein: CAISDTPGYTGELFF; CDR3 DNA: TGTGCCATCAGCGACACCCCGGGGTACACCGGGGAGCTGTTTTTT; J gene: TRBJ2-2; D gene: NA; clone size: many; V gene: TRBV10-3
CDR3 protein: CASSLAVAGVRTEAFF; CDR3 DNA: TGTGCCAGCAGCTTAGCGGTCGCGGGGGTAAGAACTGAAGCTTTCTTT; J gene: TRBJ1-1; D gene: NA; clone size: NA; V gene: TRBV7-2
CDR3 protein: CASSVRDRGTFF; CDR3 DNA: TGTGCCAGCAGTGTACGGGACAGGGGAACTTTCTTT; J gene: TRBJ1-1; D gene: TRBD1; clone size: few; V gene: TRBV12-3/TRBV12-4
CDR3 protein: CATRSTPEQYF; CDR3 DNA: TGTGCCACAAGGTCGACACCCGAGCAGTACTTC; J gene: TRBJ2-7; D gene: NA; clone size: many; V gene: TRBV28
CDR3 protein: CASSLGLLTTDTQYF; CDR3 DNA: TGTGCCAGCAGCTTAGGTCTGTTGACCACAGATACGCAGTATTTT; J gene: TRBJ2-3; D gene: NA; clone size: many; V gene: TRBV7-2
CDR3 protein: CSASRGHSGNEQFF; CDR3 DNA: TGCAGTGCTAGTCGGGGGCATTCCGGCAATGAGCAGTTCTTC; J gene: TRBJ2-1; D gene: NA; clone size: many; V gene: TRBV20-1
CDR3 protein: CASSPLLSGSTDTQYF; CDR3 DNA: TGTGCCAGCTCACCCCTCCTAAGCGGGAGCACAGATACGCAGTATTTT; J gene: TRBJ2-3; D gene: NA; clone size: few; V gene: TRBV18
CDR3 protein: CSGVSGGTGYTF; CDR3 DNA: TGCAGCGGGGTCAGCGGGGGCACTGGCTACACCTTC; J gene: TRBJ1-2; D gene: NA; clone size: many; V gene: TRBV29-1
CDR3 protein: CASSFGHTDTQYF; CDR3 DNA: TGTGCCAGCAGCTTTGGCCACACAGATACGCAGTATTTT; J gene: TRBJ2-3; D gene: NA; clone size: many; V gene: TRBV7-2
CDR3 protein: CSAQGAVRDTQYF; CDR3 DNA: TGCAGTGCACAAGGGGCTGTAAGGGATACGCAGTATTTT; J gene: TRBJ2-3; D gene: NA; clone size: many; V gene: TRBV20-1
CDR3 protein: CATSSPTTNTEAFF; CDR3 DNA: TGTGCCACCAGCAGCCCTACTACGAACACTGAAGCTTTCTTT; J gene: TRBJ1-1; D gene: NA; clone size: many; V gene: TRBV15
CDR3 protein: CASSYSDRGRATYEQYF; CDR3 DNA: TGTGCCAGCAGTTACTCGGACAGGGGGCGAGCTACCTACGAGCAGTACTTC; J gene: TRBJ2-7; D gene: TRBD1; clone size: many; V gene: TRBV6-5